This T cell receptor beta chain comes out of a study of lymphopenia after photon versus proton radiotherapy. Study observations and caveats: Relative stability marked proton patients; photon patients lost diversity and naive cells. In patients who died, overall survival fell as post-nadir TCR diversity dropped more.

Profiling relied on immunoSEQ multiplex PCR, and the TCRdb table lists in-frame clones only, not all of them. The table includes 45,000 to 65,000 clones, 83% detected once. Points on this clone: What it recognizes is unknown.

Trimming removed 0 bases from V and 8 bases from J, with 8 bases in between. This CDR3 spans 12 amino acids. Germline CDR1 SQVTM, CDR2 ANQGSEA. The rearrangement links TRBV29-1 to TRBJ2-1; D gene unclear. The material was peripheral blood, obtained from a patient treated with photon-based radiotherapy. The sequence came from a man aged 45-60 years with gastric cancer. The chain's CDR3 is CSVEEFGYEQFF. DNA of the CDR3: TGCAGCGTTGAAGAATTTGGATATGAGCAGTTCTTC.